The sequence of this TCR beta chain was determined in a study of blood T cells in healthy people across ages. A note on this clonotype: Germline is not matched at one junction end, which may reflect a read error.

This CDR3 comprises 11 residues. Per germline, CDR1 DFQATT and CDR2 SNEGSKA (reference sequence). Combining a sample-barcoded 5' primer with a J-beta primer mix, a second PCR ran for roughly 6 to 12 cycles. One entry per CDR3 protein, called by TCRdb with MiXCR from the 5' RACE reads. The sample holds about 680,000 distinct CDR3 sequences, around 45% seen once. V and J are TRBV20-1 and TRBJ2-7; D unresolved. Sequenced: blood. This clonotype was sampled from a woman in her sixties in good health. CDR3 in amino acids: CRAKYVDEQYF. In DNA, the CDR3 is TGCAGGGCTAAATATGTGGACGAGCAGTACTTC.